Presented here are 28 T cell receptor beta chains from one specimen sequenced in a study of cytomegalovirus exposure and HLA in healthy donors. A multiplex PCR was run with 60 Vbeta primers and 13 Jbeta primers. Measured with immunoSEQ multiplex PCR; TCRdb has only the in-frame clones, and not every one. The sample yields 90,000 to 130,000 clones, over 60% seen once. Material for sequencing was PBMCs. The receptors were gathered from a man aged 25-45 years in good health and CMV-seropositive.

V is TRBV9 and J is TRBJ2-2, with 10 bases identical to TRBD1. CDR3 length: 15 residues. V was pared by 0 bases and J by 6 bases, with 2 bases of the junction left unmatched. CDR1 and CDR2 from the germline V gene are SGDLS and YYNGEE. The CDR3 loop is CASSVEDRGAGELFF. In DNA form, the CDR3 reads TGTGCCAGCAGCGTAGAGGACAGGGGGGCCGGGGAGCTGTTTTTT.

The J gene is TRBJ1-4, the V gene TRBV7-9, with a tentative D call TRBD1 (5 bases). This CDR3 spans 13 amino acids. Germline V gives CDR1 SEHNR, CDR2 FQNEAQ (reference sequence). Trimming stripped 6 bases from V and 6 bases from J, with 11 bases between. CDR3 bases: TGTGCCAGCAGTCCCAAGGGGTATGAAAAACTGTTTTTT. Translated: CASSPKGYEKLFF.

V gene TRBV5-1 combines with J gene TRBJ2-3, with 12 bases matching TRBD2. Germline V lookup: CDR1 SGHRS, CDR2 YFSETQ. The junction had 8 bases not matched to a gene; V was cut back by 6 bases and J by 6 bases. The CDR3 length is 15 residues. The CDR3 nucleotides read TGCGCCAGCAAAACGACTAGCGGGGGTATGGATACGCAGTATTTT. Translating gives CASKTTSGGMDTQYF.

This chain joins TRBV4-2 and TRBJ1-3; D is ambiguous. This CDR3 region has 16 residues. The V gene lost 1 base and the J gene lost 0 bases, with 10 bases spanning the gap. The germline V gene encodes CDR1 LGHNA and CDR2 YNFKEQ. The CDR3 DNA is TGTGCCAGCAGCCAAGGATCGGGGTCCTCTGGAAACACCATATATTTT. Translated, it gives CASSQGSGSSGNTIYF.

The chain uses TRBV18 and TRBJ2-7; D possibly corresponds to TRBD2 (5 bases). This CDR3 contains 14 residues. Germline values: CDR1 KGHSH, CDR2 LQKENI. The V end was cut by 3 bases, the J end by 5 bases, with 14 bases between. The CDR3 here is CASSPERLFNEQYF. CDR3 coding DNA: TGTGCCAGCTCACCCGAACGACTATTCAACGAGCAGTACTTC.

The sample holds one count of this clone. The V gene is TRBV5-6, the J gene TRBJ1-5; 11 bases are a match to TRBD1. The V segment lost 4 bases and the J segment 6 bases; nucleotides outside the gene matches: 3. The CDR3 loop spans 14 amino acids. Germline V gene sequence: CDR1 SGHDT, CDR2 YYEEEE. CDR3 residues: CASSLGQGAQPQHF. The CDR3 DNA follows: TGTGCCAGCAGCCTAGGACAGGGGGCTCAGCCCCAGCATTTT.

Of note for this clone: The junction departs from germline at one end; a sequencing error may be responsible. CDR3 residues: CASSEIHLSF. In DNA, the CDR3 is TGTGCCAGCAGTGAAATACATCTCAGCTTC. This chain links TRBV6-5 with TRBJ2-7; D is unclear. CDR1 and CDR2 (germline): MNHEY, SVGAGI. The CDR3 extends over 10 amino acids.

The chain combines TRBV28 with TRBJ1-2, with 7 bases matching TRBD1. This CDR3 region has 12 residues. The V segment lost 7 bases and the J segment 3 bases; nucleotides outside the gene matches: 2. Germline V lookup: CDR1 MDHEN, CDR2 SYDVKM. CDR3 residues: CASNTGDYGYTF. In DNA, the CDR3 is TGTGCCAGCAACACAGGGGACTATGGCTACACCTTC.

The chain carries TRBV27 and TRBJ1-4; D is unresolved. Between the trimmed V and J ends, which lost 5 bases and 8 bases, there was a span of 18 bases. The germline V gene has CDR1 MNHEY and CDR2 SMNVEV (reference sequence). The CDR3 is 15 amino acids. The CDR3 coding sequence is TGTGCCAGCAGTCCTTTGGCGACACCCCGGGAAAAACTGTTTTTT. It specifies CASSPLATPREKLFF. The full variable domain, in which reference TRBV27 and TRBJ1-4 provide the parts outside the CDR3, is EAQVTQNPRYLITVTGKKLTVTCSQNMNHEYMSWYRQDPGLGLRQIYYSMNVEVTDKGDVPEGYKVSRKEKRNFPLILESPSPNQTSLYFCASSPLATPREKLFFGSGTQLSVL.

This chain joins TRBV5-1 and TRBJ1-6; the D is unclear. The CDR3 loop spans 14 amino acids. Germline V gene sequence: CDR1 SGHRS, CDR2 YFSETQ. The V and J ends lost 0 bases and 8 bases respectively, with 9 bases between them. This CDR3 reads CASSLEAVDSPLHF. The CDR3 DNA is TGCGCCAGCAGCTTGGAAGCGGTGGATTCACCCCTCCACTTT.

This clone was seen a few times. The chain recombines TRBV19 with TRBJ1-2; no clear D. V gave up 5 bases and J gave up 1 base, with 14 bases separating them. Germline V gives CDR1 LNHDA, CDR2 SQIVND (reference sequence). CDR3 length: 15 residues. CDR3 coding DNA: TGTGCCAGTAGTGTCTCGGGATTCTTTAACTATGGCTACACCTTC. Translation gives CASSVSGFFNYGYTF.

This chain connects TRBV7-6 to TRBJ2-2; D remains unclear. The CDR3 spans 13 residues. CDR1 and CDR2 from the germline V gene are SGHVS and FNYEAQ. V lost 1 base to trimming and J lost 8 bases, with 8 bases between them. The CDR3 is CASSLGRKGELFF. In DNA, the CDR3 is TGTGCCAGCAGCTTAGGCAGGAAGGGGGAGCTGTTTTTT.

The chain uses TRBV15 and TRBJ2-7; a weak D match, TRBD1 (5 bases). The length of the CDR3 is 13 residues. Germline CDR1 LNHNV, CDR2 YYDKDF (reference sequence). Trimming stripped 5 bases from V and 4 bases from J, with 12 bases between. Here the CDR3 reads CATSWGRPYEQYF. The CDR3 DNA reads as TGTGCCACCAGCTGGGGCCGCCCATACGAGCAGTACTTC.

Points on this clone: Distinct nucleotide sequences in the sample also encode this CDR3. The CDR3 bases are TGTGCCAGCAGCCATCTAGGAAGCGACAGGGGAGTGAAGGGGAATTCACCCCTCCACTTT. This gives the protein CASSHLGSDRGVKGNSPLHF. The chain uses TRBV6-8 and TRBJ1-6; 8 bases are shared with TRBD1. From germline, CDR1 is MNHGY and CDR2 SAAAGT. This CDR3 has 20 residues. Unmatched junction bases numbered 23, after V lost 6 bases and J lost 7 bases.

The V and J genes are TRBV18 and TRBJ1-6; a possible D gene is TRBD1 (5 bases). The V gene's germline CDR1 is KGHSH and CDR2 LQKENI. Trimming took 0 bases from V and 5 from J, leaving 8 bases between them. The CDR3 loop spans 15 amino acids. CDR3: CASSPPGRDNSPLHF. The DNA of the CDR3 is TGTGCCAGCTCACCACCCGGCAGGGATAATTCACCCCTCCACTTT.

The sample holds a few counts of this clone. This sequence joins TRBV28 and TRBJ1-2; D not resolved. The CDR3 covers 15 residues. The germline V gene has CDR1 MDHEN and CDR2 SYDVKM. V lost 6 bases and J 1 base, leaving 15 bases between the germline ends. The CDR3 protein is CASRRQALGNYGYTF. The CDR3 DNA sequence: TGTGCCAGCAGACGTCAGGCACTGGGTAACTATGGCTACACCTTC.

Remarks on this clone: This sample includes further DNA sequences coding for the same CDR3. This rearrangement joins TRBV6-1 to TRBJ1-5, with D unresolved. This CDR3 spans 11 amino acids. V lost 8 bases and J 7 bases, leaving 9 bases between the germline ends. Germline V lookup: CDR1 MNHNS, CDR2 SASEGT. Here the CDR3 reads CASAGFQPQHF. As DNA, the CDR3 is TGTGCCAGCGCCGGTTTCCAGCCCCAGCATTTT.

The gene calls are TRBV5-1 and TRBJ2-5, with TRBD2 identical over 7 bases. There are 16 residues in the CDR3. J was trimmed by 0 bases and V by 4 bases; bases with no gene match: 9. Germline-derived CDR1 and CDR2 are SGHRS and YFSETQ. This CDR3 reads CASSPGSGGNQETQYF. The CDR3 region has the DNA TGCGCCAGCAGCCCGGGATCGGGGGGAAACCAAGAGACCCAGTACTTC.

With regard to this clone: Germline and junction disagree at one end, which may indicate a read error. The chain employs TRBV4-3 and TRBJ1-2; 7 nucleotides agree with TRBD1. Germline V CDR1 and CDR2: LGHNA, YSLEER. CDR3 length: 15 residues. CDR3 nucleotide sequence: TGCGCCAGCAGCCCCAGCGACAGGGCCACCTATGGCTACCCCTTC. Amino acids: CASSPSDRATYGYPF.

The chain employs TRBV7-2 and TRBJ1-5; 8 bases align to TRBD1. The V gene's germline CDR1 is SGHTA and CDR2 FQGNSA. The CDR3 is made up of 17 amino acids. After removal of 1 base from V and 6 bases from J, the junction contained 11 bases not matched to a gene. The CDR3 here is CASSLGWQGALAQPQHF. The CDR3 bases are TGTGCCAGCAGCTTAGGGTGGCAGGGGGCGCTTGCTCAGCCCCAGCATTTT.

The chain links TRBV2 to TRBJ1-6, with unresolved D. This CDR3 has 15 residues. CDR1 and CDR2 (germline): SNHLY, FYNNEI. V was shortened by 2 bases and J by 2 bases, with 7 bases between the two germline ends. The CDR3 loop is CASSEYRAYNSPLHF. The CDR3 nucleotides read TGTGCCAGCAGTGAATATCGGGCCTATAATTCACCCCTCCACTTT.

This chain uses TRBV9 with TRBJ2-3, with a tentative D call TRBD1 (6 bases). The CDR3 has 14 amino acids. V gave up 4 bases and J gave up 2 bases, with 11 bases separating them. Germline V CDR1 and CDR2: SGDLS, YYNGEE. The CDR3, as DNA: TGTGCCAGCAGCTCACAGGGCTCCACAGATACGCAGTATTTT. Residues: CASSSQGSTDTQYF.

V and J are TRBV11-3 and TRBJ2-7; TRBD2 is a possible D gene (7 bases). CDR3 length: 15 amino acids. V was cut by 0 bases and J by 5 bases, with 14 bases left in between. Germline V CDR1 and CDR2: SGHNT, YENEEA. CDR3 DNA sequence: TGTGCCAGCAGCTTAGATGGGACGGGGGGCCACGAGCAGTACTTC. Encoded protein: CASSLDGTGGHEQYF.

This clone was counted between two and nine times. The chain carries TRBV5-4 and TRBJ2-7; 13 positions agree with TRBD2. The CDR3 length is 14 residues. CDR1 and CDR2 (germline): SGHNT, YYREEE (reference sequence). V lost 4 bases to trimming and J lost 6 bases; unmatched junction nucleotides: 4. CDR3 loop: CASSKGLAGSEQYF. The CDR3 coding sequence is TGTGCCAGCAGCAAGGGACTAGCGGGGTCCGAGCAGTACTTC.

This chain uses TRBV18 with TRBJ1-1; 7 bases align to TRBD1. V dropped 4 bases and J dropped 3; count of bases not matched to a gene: 11. CDR3 length equals 16 residues. Germline loops: CDR1 KGHSH, CDR2 LQKENI. The CDR3 DNA reads as TGTGCCAGCTCACGGGGGGTACTAGGGACAGACACTGAAGCTTTCTTT. This translates into CASSRGVLGTDTEAFF.

The rearrangement joins TRBV9 to TRBJ1-4, with 9 bases that match TRBD1. Germline CDR1 is SGDLS and CDR2 is YYNGEE. The CDR3 extends over 17 amino acids. V lost 4 bases to trimming and J lost 0 bases; unmatched junction nucleotides: 7. The CDR3 sequence: CASSFRDREATNEKLFF. CDR3 bases: TGTGCCAGCAGCTTCAGGGACAGGGAGGCAACTAATGAAAAACTGTTTTTT.

This chain uses TRBV5-4 with TRBJ1-2, with D tentatively TRBD1 (5 bases). V was trimmed by 0 bases and J by 7 bases, leaving 13 bases between them. CDR1 SGHNT and CDR2 YYREEE come from the germline V gene (reference sequence). The CDR3 length is 14 residues. The DNA of the CDR3 is TGTGCCAGCAGCTTGGAGTCCGGGGGAGGTGGCTACACCTTC. This codes for CASSLESGGGGYTF.

V gene TRBV6-5 combines with J gene TRBJ2-3; 7 positions match TRBD2. CDR1 and CDR2 (germline): MNHEY, SVGAGI. Trimming cost V 7 bases and J 7 bases; bases outside gene matches: 8. The CDR3 is 13 amino acids. The CDR3 region is CASKKTSWNTQYF. CDR3 DNA: TGTGCCAGCAAAAAGACTAGCTGGAATACGCAGTATTTT.